What follows describes a single T cell receptor beta chain. Its antigen remains unknown. The TCRbeta library incorporated unique molecular identifiers. TCRdb itself ran the PCR reads through MiXCR, one entry per CDR3 protein. There are hundreds of thousands of distinct CDR3 sequences in the sample; about 16% occur only once, and roughly 29% lies in the top ten. This CDR3 spans 14 amino acids. V was trimmed by 3 bases and J by 3 bases, leaving 9 bases between them. Germline CDR1 and CDR2: MRHNA and SNTAGT. This sample is part of a study of T-cell reconstitution after alpha-beta-depleted transplantation in children. Study-level findings and limits: As was reported, about two months after transplant, alpha-beta T cells came from several hundred expanded graft clones. At day 60, the high TCRbeta diversity found in some patients originated from recipient T cells and thymic progenitors that had survived. Once a year had passed after transplant, T-cell counts and diversity came mostly from newly produced T cells.

V and J are TRBV6-4 and TRBJ1-5; D is ambiguous. The sequences come from PBMCs, mostly from graft donor cells, collected 360 days after TCRalphabeta/CD19-depleted stem cell transplant. The source of this sequence is a boy under two years old who had a stem cell transplant for Wiskott-Aldrich syndrome, so the T cells may come from the graft donor. CDR3 nucleotide sequence: TGTGCCAGCAGTGATCAAGGGTTCAATCAGCCCCAGCATTTT. It yields the protein CASSDQGFNQPQHF.